Detailed here is one TCR beta chain. What it binds is not known. This specimen comes from a study of regulatory T cells in long-lasting Graves disease. Time point in this sample: persistent/refractory GD, antithyroid drugs over 5 years with positive TRAb. Preparation of the TCR library used RNA extracted from PBMCs. Graves' disease diagnoses followed American Thyroid Association guidelines. Arm-PCR of CDR3 regions with iRepertoire HTBI primers generated TCR beta libraries. Using its own MiXCR run on the multiplex PCR reads, TCRdb lists one record per CDR3 protein. The table records a few hundred thousand distinct CDR3 sequences, around 23% of them present only once. Notes on the study in general: Peripheral blood was the sole material, not thyroid tissue.

Specimen: peripheral blood mononuclear cells (PBMCs), collected when the disease was refractory, from a patient treated with antithyroid drugs. This clonotype was sampled from a woman in her thirties or forties with Graves disease.

The CDR3, as DNA: TGTGCCAGCAGGACTATTCGGGGGTTCGGGGGAAACACCATATATTTT. This sequence encodes CASRTIRGFGGNTIYF. The chain recombines TRBV6-1 with TRBJ1-3, with D possibly being TRBD1 (5 bases). The V gene lost 6 bases and the J gene lost 4 bases, with 19 bases spanning the gap. Germline V gives CDR1 MNHNS, CDR2 SASEGT. The CDR3 loop spans 16 amino acids.